This T cell receptor beta chain was retrieved from a study of shared clonotypes between healthy human individuals. Study results and limitations: The four-donor shared clonotypes exceeded non-shared clonotypes in generation probability, with non-shared ones scoring lower. The study found roughly 5% of naive CD4 clonotypes shared across four donors.

The CDR3 has 15 residues. Germline CDR1 and CDR2: GTSNPN and SVGIG (reference sequence). Trimming removed 4 bases at V and 0 bases at J, with 10 bases between. Positively selected for CCR7, the CD45RO-negative cells used as naive CD8 cells excluded terminally differentiated effector memory CD45RA+ cells. Donors were healthy HIV-negative adults without recently reported acute infections or vaccinations. In replicate PCRs of sorted subsets, roughly 200 ng DNA, approximately 32,000 T cell genomes, was used. Some clones are missing from TCRdb's copy, which holds only in-frame ones; the method was immunoSEQ multiplex PCR. The table has around 2,100,000 clones, roughly 94% seen once. Comment on this clone: The antigen remains unidentified.

The material sequenced was naive CD8+ T cells sorted from blood. This chain links TRBV30 with TRBJ2-6, with D hard to call. The clonotype originates from a man aged 18 to 29 in good health. CDR3 nucleotide sequence: TGTGCCTGGACGGACGGCTACTCTGGGGCCAACGTCCTGACTTTC. Its protein product is CAWTDGYSGANVLTF.